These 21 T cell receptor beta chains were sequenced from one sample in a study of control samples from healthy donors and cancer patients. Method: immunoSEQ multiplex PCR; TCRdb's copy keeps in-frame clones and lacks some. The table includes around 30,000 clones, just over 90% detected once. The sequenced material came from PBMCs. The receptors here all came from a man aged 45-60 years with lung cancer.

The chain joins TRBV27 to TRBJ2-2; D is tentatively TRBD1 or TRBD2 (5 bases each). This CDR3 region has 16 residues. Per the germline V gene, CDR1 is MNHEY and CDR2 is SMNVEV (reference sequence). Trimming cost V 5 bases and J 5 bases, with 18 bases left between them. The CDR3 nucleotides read TGTGCCAGCAGTCCTGAATGGGGGACCGGAACCGGGGAGCTGTTTTTT. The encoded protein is CASSPEWGTGTGELFF.

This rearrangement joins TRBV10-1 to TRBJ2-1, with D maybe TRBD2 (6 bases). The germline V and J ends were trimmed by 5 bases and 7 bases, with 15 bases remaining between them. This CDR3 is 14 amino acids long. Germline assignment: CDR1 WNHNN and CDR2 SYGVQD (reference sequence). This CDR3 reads CASSPGGERNEQFF. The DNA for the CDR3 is TGCGCCAGCAGTCCCGGGGGAGAGAGGAATGAGCAGTTCTTC.

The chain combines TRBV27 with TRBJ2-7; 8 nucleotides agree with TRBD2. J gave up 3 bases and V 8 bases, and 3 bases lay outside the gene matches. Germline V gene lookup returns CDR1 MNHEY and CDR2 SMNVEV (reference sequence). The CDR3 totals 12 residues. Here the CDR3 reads CASSGGYYEQYF. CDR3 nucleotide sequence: TGTGCCAGCTCGGGGGGGTACTACGAGCAGTACTTC.

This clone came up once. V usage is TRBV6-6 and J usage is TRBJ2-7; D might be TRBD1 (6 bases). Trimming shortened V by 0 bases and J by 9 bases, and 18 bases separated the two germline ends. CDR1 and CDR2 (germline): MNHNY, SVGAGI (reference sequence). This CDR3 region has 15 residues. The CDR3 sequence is CASSYSGDHRVWQYF. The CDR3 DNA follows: TGTGCCAGCAGTTACTCGGGCGACCACAGGGTTTGGCAGTACTTC.

CDR3 amino acids: CASTLRSLFNQPQHF. CDR3 sequence (DNA): TGTGCCAGTACCCTCCGGTCCCTATTCAATCAGCCCCAGCATTTT. The chain links TRBV19 to TRBJ1-5; D is unclear. Looked up from germline, CDR1 is LNHDA and CDR2 is SQIVND (reference sequence). This CDR3 has 15 residues. Trimming left V 7 bases short and J 3 bases short, with 16 bases between.

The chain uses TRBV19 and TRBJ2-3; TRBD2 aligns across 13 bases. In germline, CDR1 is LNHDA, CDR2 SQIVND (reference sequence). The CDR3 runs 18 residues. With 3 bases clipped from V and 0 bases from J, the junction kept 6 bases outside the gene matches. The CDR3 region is CASSILTSGGLSTDTQYF. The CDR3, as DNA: TGTGCCAGTAGTATCCTGACTAGCGGGGGGCTTAGCACAGATACGCAGTATTTT.

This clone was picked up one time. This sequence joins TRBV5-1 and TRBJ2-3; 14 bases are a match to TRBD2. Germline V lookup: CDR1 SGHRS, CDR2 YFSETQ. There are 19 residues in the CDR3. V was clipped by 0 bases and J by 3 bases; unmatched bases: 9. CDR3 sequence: CASSLVGTSGGRLTDTQYF. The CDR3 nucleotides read TGCGCCAGCAGCTTGGTGGGGACTAGCGGGGGCAGACTTACAGATACGCAGTATTTT.

The CDR3 DNA is TGCAGTGCTAGTCCCCCCGACGGGGGGGAAGATGAGCAGTTCTTC. Protein sequence: CSASPPDGGEDEQFF. The chain couples TRBV20-1 to TRBJ2-1; 8 bases match TRBD2. The CDR3 runs to 15 residues. With V trimmed by 3 bases and J by 8 bases, 12 bases remained unmatched. Looked up from germline, CDR1 is DFQATT and CDR2 is SNEGSKA (reference sequence).

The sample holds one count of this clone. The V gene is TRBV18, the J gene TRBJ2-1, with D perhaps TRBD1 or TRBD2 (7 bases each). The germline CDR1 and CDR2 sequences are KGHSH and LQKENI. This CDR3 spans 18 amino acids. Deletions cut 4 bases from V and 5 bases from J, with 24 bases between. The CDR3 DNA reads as TGTGCCAGCTCACAGTCATTAACCTCGACAGGGACTAACAATGAGCAGTTCTTC. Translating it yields CASSQSLTSTGTNNEQFF.

Here the CDR3 DNA reads TGTGCTAGTGGGTCTGGACAGGCGAACTCCTACGAGCAGTACTTC. Amino acid sequence: CASGSGQANSYEQYF. The rearrangement uses TRBV12-5 and TRBJ2-7, with 7 bases that match TRBD1. The V segment lost 6 bases and the J segment 0 bases; nucleotides outside the gene matches: 8. There are 15 residues in the CDR3. The germline gives CDR1 LGHNT, CDR2 FRNRAP.

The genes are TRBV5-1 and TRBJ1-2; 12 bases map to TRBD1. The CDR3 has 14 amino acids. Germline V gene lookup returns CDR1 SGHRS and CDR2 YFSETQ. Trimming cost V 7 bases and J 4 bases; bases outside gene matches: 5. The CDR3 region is CASGTGGESYGYTF. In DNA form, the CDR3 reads TGCGCCAGCGGGACAGGGGGCGAGAGCTATGGCTACACCTTC.

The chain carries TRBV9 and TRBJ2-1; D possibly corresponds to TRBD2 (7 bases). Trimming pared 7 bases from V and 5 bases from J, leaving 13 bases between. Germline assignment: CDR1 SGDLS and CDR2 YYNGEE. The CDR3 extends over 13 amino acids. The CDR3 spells CASHGGGDNEQFF. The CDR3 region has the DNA TGTGCCAGCCATGGAGGGGGGGACAATGAGCAGTTCTTC.

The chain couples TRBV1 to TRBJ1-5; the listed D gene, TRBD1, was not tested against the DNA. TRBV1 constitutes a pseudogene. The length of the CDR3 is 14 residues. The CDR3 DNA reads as TGCACCAGCAAGCTACACAGTCTCAATCAGCCCCAGCATTTT. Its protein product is CTSKLHSLNQPQHF.

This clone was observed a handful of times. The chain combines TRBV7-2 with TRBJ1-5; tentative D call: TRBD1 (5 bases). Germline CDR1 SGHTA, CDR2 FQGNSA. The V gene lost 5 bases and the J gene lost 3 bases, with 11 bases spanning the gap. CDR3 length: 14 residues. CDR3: CASSPNGHNQPQHF. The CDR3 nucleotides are TGTGCCAGCAGCCCGAACGGACACAATCAGCCCCAGCATTTT.

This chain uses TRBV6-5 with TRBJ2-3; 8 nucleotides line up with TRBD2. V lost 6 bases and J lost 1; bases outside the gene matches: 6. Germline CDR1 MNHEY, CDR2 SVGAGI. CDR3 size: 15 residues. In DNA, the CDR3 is TGTGCCAGCAGCCCCCTAGCGGGCGGCACAGATACGCAGTATTTT. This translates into CASSPLAGGTDTQYF.

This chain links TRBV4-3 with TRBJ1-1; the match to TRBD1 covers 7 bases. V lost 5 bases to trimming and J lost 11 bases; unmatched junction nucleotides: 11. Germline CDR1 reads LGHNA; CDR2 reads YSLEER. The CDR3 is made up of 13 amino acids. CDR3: CASSTTGPGPAFF. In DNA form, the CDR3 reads TGCGCCAGCAGCACGACAGGGCCTGGTCCCGCTTTCTTT.

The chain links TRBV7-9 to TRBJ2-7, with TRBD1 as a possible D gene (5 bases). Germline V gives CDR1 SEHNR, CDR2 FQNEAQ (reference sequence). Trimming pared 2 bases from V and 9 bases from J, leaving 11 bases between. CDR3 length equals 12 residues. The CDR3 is CASSLTEQGQYF. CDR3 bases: TGTGCCAGCAGCTTAACCGAGCAGGGGCAGTACTTC.

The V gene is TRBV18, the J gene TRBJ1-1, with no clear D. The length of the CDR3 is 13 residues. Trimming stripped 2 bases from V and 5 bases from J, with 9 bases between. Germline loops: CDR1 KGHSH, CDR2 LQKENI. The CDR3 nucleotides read TGTGCCAGCTCACCATCTTCAGCGACTGAAGCTTTCTTT. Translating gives CASSPSSATEAFF.

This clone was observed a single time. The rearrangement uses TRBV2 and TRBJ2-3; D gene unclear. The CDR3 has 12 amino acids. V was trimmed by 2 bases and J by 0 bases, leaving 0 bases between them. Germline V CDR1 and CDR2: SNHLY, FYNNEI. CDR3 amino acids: CASSESTDTQYF. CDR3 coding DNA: TGTGCCAGCAGTGAAAGCACAGATACGCAGTATTTT. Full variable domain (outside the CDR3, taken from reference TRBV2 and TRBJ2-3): EPEVTQTPSHQVTQMGQEVILRCVPISNHLYFYWYRQILGQKVEFLVSFYNNEISEKSEIFDDQFSVERPDGSNFTLKIRSTKLEDSAMYFCASSESTDTQYFGPGTRLTVL.

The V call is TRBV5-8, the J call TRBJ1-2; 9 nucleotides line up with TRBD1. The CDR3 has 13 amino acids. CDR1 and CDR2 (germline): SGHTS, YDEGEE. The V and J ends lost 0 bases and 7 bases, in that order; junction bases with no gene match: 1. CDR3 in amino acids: CASSLGTGVGYTF. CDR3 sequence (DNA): TGTGCCAGCAGCTTGGGGACAGGGGTTGGCTACACCTTC.

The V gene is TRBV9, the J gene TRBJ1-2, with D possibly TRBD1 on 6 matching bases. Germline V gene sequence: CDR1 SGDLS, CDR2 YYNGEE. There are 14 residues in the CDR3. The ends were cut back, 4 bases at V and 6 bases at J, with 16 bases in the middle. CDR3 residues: CASSPRGGGDGYTF. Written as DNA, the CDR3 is TGTGCCAGCAGCCCGAGGGGGGGCGGGGATGGCTACACCTTC.